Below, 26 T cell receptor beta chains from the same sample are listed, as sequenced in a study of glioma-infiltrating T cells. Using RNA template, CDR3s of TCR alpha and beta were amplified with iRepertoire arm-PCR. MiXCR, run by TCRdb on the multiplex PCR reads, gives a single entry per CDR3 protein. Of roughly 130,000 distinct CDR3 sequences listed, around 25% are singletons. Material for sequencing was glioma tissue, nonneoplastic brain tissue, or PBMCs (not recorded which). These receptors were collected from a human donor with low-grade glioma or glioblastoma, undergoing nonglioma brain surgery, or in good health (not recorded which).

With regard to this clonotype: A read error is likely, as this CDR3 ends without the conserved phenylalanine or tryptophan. CDR3 DNA: TGTGCCAGCAGCCTCCCCGACAGGGGAGACTACACCTCC. Translation gives CASSLPDRGDYTS. The chain combines TRBV7-6 with TRBJ1-2; 8 positions agree with TRBD1. CDR1 and CDR2 (germline): SGHVS, FNYEAQ. The CDR3 consists of 13 residues. The junction had 9 bases not matched to a gene; V was cut back by 5 bases and J by 10 bases.

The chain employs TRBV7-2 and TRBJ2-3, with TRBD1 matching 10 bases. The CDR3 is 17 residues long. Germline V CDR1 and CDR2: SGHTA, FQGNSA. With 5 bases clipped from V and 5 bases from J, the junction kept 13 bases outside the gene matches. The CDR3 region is CASSPSGTGVRQDTQYF. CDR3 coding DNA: TGTGCCAGCAGCCCCTCCGGGACAGGGGTTCGTCAAGATACGCAGTATTTT.

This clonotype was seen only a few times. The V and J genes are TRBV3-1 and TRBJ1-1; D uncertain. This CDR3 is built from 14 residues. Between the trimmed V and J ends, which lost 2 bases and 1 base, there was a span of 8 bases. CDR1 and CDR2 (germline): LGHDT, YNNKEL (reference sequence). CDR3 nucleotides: TGTGCCAGCAGCCAATCAGTTTCGAACACTGAAGCTTTCTTT. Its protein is CASSQSVSNTEAFF.

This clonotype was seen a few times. The CDR3 loop is CASSQRGEADTQYF. Written as DNA, the CDR3 is TGTGCCAGCAGCCAAAGGGGGGAGGCAGATACGCAGTATTTT. The chain has TRBV3-1 and TRBJ2-3; tentatively, D is TRBD1 or TRBD2 (6 bases each). The germline V and J ends were trimmed by 2 bases and 4 bases, with 10 bases remaining between them. Germline V gene data show CDR1 as LGHDT and CDR2 as YNNKEL (reference sequence). CDR3 length equals 14 residues.

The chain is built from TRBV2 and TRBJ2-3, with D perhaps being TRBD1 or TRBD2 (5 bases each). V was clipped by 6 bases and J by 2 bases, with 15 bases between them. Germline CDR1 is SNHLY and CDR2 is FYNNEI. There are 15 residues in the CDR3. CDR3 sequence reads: CASRAGTHNTDTQYF. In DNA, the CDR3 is TGTGCCAGCAGAGCCGGGACCCATAACACAGATACGCAGTATTTT.

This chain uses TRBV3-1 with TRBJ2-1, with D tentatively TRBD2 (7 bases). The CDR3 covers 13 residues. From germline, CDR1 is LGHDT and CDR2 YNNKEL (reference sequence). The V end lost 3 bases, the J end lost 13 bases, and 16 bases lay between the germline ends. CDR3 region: CASSHRGAGTQFF. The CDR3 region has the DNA TGTGCCAGCAGCCACCGGGGGGCGGGGACCCAGTTCTTC.

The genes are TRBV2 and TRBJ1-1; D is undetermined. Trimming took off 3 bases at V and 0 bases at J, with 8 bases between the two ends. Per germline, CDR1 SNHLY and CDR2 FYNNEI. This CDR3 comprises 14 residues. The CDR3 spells CASSDMVVNTEAFF. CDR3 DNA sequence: TGTGCCAGCAGTGATATGGTCGTGAACACTGAAGCTTTCTTT.

The CDR3 DNA reads TGTGCCAGCTCACCTAACAGGGGTGTCACTGAAGCTTTCTTT. It yields the protein CASSPNRGVTEAFF. This sequence joins TRBV18 and TRBJ1-1; 7 nucleotides agree with TRBD1. Germline CDR1 KGHSH, CDR2 LQKENI. The CDR3 length is 14 residues. V gave up 3 bases and J gave up 4 bases; unmatched junction bases: 5.

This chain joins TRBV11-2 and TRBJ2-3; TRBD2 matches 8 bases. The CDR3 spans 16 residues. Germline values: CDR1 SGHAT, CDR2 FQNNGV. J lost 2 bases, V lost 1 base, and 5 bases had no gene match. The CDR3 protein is CASSLASAGVTDTQYF. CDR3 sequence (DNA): TGTGCCAGCAGCTTAGCATCAGCGGGGGTCACAGATACGCAGTATTTT.

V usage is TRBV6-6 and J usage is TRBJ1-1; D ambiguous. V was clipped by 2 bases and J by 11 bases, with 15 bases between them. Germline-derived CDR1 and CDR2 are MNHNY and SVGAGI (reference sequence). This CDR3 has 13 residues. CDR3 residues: CASSYPGLKGAFF. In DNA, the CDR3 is TGTGCCAGCAGTTACCCGGGATTAAAGGGTGCTTTCTTT.

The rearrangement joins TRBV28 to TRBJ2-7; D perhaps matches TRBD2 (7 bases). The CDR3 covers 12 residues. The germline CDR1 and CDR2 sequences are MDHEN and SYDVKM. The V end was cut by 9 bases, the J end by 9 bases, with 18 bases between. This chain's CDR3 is CARSGTIERQYV. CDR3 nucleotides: TGTGCCAGAAGCGGGACAATAGAGCGGCAGTACGTC.

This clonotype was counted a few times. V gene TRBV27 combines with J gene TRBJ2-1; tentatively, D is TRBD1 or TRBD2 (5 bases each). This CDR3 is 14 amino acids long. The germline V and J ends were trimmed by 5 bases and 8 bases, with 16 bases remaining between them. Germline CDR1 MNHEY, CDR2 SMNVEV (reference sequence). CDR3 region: CASSHLTGDDEQFF. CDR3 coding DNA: TGTGCCAGCAGTCACCTGACTGGGGACGATGAGCAGTTCTTC.

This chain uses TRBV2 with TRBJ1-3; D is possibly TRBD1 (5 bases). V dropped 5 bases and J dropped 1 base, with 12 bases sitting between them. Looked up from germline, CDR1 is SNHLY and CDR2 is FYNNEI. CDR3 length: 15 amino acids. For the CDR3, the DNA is TGTGCCAGCAGTCCGACAGTACTTTCTGGAAACACCATATATTTT. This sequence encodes CASSPTVLSGNTIYF.

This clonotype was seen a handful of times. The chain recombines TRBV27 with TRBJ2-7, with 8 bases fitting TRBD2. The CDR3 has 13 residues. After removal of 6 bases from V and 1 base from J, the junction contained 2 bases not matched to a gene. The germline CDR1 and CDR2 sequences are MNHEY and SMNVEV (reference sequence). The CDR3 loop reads CASSLAGSYEQYV. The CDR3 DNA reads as TGTGCCAGCAGCTTAGCGGGATCCTACGAGCAGTACGTC.

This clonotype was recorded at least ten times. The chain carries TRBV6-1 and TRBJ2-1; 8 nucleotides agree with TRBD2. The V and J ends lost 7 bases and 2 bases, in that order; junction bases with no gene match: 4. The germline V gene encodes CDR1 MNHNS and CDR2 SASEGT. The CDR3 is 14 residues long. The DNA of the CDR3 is TGTGCCAGCACTTTCGGGGGGGCCTACAATGAGCAGTTCTTC. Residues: CASTFGGAYNEQFF.

In DNA form, the CDR3 reads TGTGCCAGCAGCTCCCCTGGCGCGAGCTGCTACAATGAGCAGTTCTTC. It is translated as CASSSPGASCYNEQFF. The genes are TRBV7-2 and TRBJ2-1; D not certain. The germline CDR1 and CDR2 sequences are SGHTA and FQGNSA. This CDR3 is built from 16 residues. Deletions cut 4 bases from V and 3 bases from J, with 16 bases between.

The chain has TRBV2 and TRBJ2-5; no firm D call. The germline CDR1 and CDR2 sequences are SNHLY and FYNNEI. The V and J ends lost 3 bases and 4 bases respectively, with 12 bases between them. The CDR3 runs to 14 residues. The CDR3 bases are TGTGCCAGCAGTGAGTTAGTCGATGGAGAGACCCAGTACTTC. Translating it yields CASSELVDGETQYF.

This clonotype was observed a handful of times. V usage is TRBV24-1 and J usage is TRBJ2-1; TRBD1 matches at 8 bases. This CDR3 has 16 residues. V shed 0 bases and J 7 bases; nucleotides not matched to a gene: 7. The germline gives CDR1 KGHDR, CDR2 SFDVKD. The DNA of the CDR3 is TGTGCCACCAGTGATTTGACAGGGGGGTCTACAAATGAGCAGTTCTTC. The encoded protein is CATSDLTGGSTNEQFF.

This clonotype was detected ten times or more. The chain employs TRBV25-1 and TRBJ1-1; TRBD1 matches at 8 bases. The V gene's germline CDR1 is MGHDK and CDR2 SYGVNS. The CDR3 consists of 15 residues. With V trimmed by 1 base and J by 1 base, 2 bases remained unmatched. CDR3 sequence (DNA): TGTGCCAGCAGTGAATTAGACAGGGGGAACACTGAAGCTTTCTTT. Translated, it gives CASSELDRGNTEAFF.

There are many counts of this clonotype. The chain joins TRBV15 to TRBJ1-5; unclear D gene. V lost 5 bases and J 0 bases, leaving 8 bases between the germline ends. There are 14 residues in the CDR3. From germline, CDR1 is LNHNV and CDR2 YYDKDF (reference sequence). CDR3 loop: CATSVEISNQPQHF. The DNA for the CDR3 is TGTGCCACCAGCGTCGAAATTAGCAATCAGCCCCAGCATTTT.

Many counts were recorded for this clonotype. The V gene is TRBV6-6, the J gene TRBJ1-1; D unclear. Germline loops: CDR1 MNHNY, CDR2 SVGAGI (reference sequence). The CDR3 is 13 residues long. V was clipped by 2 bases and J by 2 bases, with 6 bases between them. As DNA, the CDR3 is TGTGCCAGCAGTTACACCTTAAACACTGAAGCTTTCTTT. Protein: CASSYTLNTEAFF.

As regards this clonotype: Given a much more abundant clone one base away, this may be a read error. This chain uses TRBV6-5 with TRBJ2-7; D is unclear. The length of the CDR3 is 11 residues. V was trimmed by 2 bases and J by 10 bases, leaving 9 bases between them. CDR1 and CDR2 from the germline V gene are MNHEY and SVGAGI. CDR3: CASSYKNIQYV. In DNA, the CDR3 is TGTGCCAGCAGTTACAAAAACATTCAGTACGTC.

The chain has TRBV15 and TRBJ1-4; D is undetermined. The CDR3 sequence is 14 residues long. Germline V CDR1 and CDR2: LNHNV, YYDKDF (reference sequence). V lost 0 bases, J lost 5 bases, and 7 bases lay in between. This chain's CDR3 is CATSRDIGNEKLFF. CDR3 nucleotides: TGTGCCACCAGCAGAGATATAGGGAATGAAAAACTGTTTTTT.

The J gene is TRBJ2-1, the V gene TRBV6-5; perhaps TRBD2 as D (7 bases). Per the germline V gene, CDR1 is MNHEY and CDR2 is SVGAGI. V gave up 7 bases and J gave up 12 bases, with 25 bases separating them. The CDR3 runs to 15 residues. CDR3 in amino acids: CASIFVGGPTDTQFF. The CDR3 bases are TGTGCCAGCATTTTCGTCGGGGGGCCCACAGATACGCAGTTCTTC.

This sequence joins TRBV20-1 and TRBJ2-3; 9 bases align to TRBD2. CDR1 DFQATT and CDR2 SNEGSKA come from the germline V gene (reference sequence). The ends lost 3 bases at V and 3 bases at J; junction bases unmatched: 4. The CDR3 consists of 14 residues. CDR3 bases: TGCAGTGCTAGTGATACTAGCGGGACAGATACGCAGTATTTT. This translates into CSASDTSGTDTQYF.

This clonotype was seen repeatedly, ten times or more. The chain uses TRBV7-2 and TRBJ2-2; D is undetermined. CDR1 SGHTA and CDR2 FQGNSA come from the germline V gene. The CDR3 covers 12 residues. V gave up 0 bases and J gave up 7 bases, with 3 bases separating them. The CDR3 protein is CASSLAVGELFF. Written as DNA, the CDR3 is TGTGCCAGCAGCTTAGCTGTCGGGGAGCTGTTTTTT.